The next 13 T cell receptor beta chains were all read from a single sample in a study of T cells in Graves' hyperthyroidism and ophthalmopathy. Authors of the study amplified TCR beta CDR3 regions from RNA transcripts. The TCR CDR3 first-round RT-PCR relied on the HTBI primer set. TCRdb used MiXCR to reprocess the multiplex PCR reads, holding one entry per CDR3 protein. The sample shows approximately 870,000 distinct CDR3 sequences, over 35% of them seen only once. The sequenced material came from blood. These receptors all stem from a man in his late teens or twenties with Graves' hyperthyroidism.

This sequence joins TRBV5-4 and TRBJ2-5; weak D call: TRBD1 (5 bases). V gave up 1 base and J gave up 4 bases, with 14 bases separating them. Germline assignment: CDR1 SGHNT and CDR2 YYREEE (reference sequence). The CDR3 runs 15 residues. The CDR3 DNA reads as TGTGCCAGCAGCTTGAACTCCCCCAGGGTAGAGACCCAGTACTTC. Protein product: CASSLNSPRVETQYF.

For this clonotype: It may be a read error: a sequence one base away is much more abundant. The rearrangement joins TRBV7-6 to TRBJ1-2, with 9 nucleotides matching TRBD1. This CDR3 contains 14 residues. The germline gives CDR1 SGHVS, CDR2 FNYEAQ. CDR3 loop: CASSPTGGLYGYAF. Written as DNA, the CDR3 is TGTGCCAGCAGCCCGACAGGGGGACTCTATGGCTACGCCTTC.

This sequence joins TRBV20-1 and TRBJ1-5, with TRBD1 matching over 8 bases. The CDR3 consists of 14 residues. After removal of 2 bases from V and 9 bases from J, the junction contained 9 bases not matched to a gene. Germline values: CDR1 DFQATT, CDR2 SNEGSKA (reference sequence). This CDR3 reads CSARRQGHRRPQHF. The CDR3 region has the DNA TGCAGTGCTAGACGACAGGGGCATAGGCGGCCCCAGCATTTT.

This clonotype was observed a handful of times. The chain recombines TRBV11-3 with TRBJ2-7; 7 bases fit TRBD1. V was pared by 5 bases and J by 1 base, with 8 bases of the junction left unmatched. Germline V gives CDR1 SGHNT, CDR2 YENEEA. The CDR3 runs 15 residues. CDR3 in DNA: TGTGCCAGCAGCCCCCGGGACAGTAGGTCCTACGAGCAGTACTTC. Amino acid sequence: CASSPRDSRSYEQYF.

This clonotype occurred many times. The rearrangement uses TRBV20-1 and TRBJ1-6; a possible D gene is TRBD1 (5 bases). V shed 3 bases and J shed 14 bases, with 23 bases lying between them. Germline CDR1 reads DFQATT; CDR2 reads SNEGSKA (reference sequence). The CDR3 runs 15 residues. This CDR3 reads CSASAALQASGALHF. In nucleotides, the CDR3 is TGCAGTGCTAGCGCGGCCCTTCAGGCCTCGGGGGCCCTCCACTTT.

The chain is built from TRBV29-1 and TRBJ1-6; 9 nucleotides align to TRBD1. Losses at the gene ends were 8 bases for V and 10 bases for J; bases not matched to a gene: 6. The CDR3 covers 12 residues. CDR1 is SQVTM, CDR2 ANQGSEA, per germline. In DNA, the CDR3 is TGCAGCTCGGGACAGGGCGCATCACCCCTCCACTTT. It translates to CSSGQGASPLHF.

V usage is TRBV28 and J usage is TRBJ2-7; maybe TRBD1 (6 bases). From germline, CDR1 is MDHEN and CDR2 SYDVKM. The CDR3 length is 15 residues. Trimming pared 7 bases from V and 5 bases from J, leaving 21 bases between. The CDR3 sequence: CASNEGTPTHHEQYF. The CDR3 DNA sequence: TGTGCCAGCAACGAGGGGACACCGACCCACCACGAGCAGTACTTC.

The chain is built from TRBV12-3 or TRBV12-4 and TRBJ1-1, with a possible D match to TRBD1 (6 bases). V gave up 5 bases and J gave up 5 bases, with 18 bases separating them. The CDR3 spans 15 residues. CDR3 bases: TGTGCCAGCAGTCTACACACGTTAGGACAGACTGAAGCTTTCTTT. This translates into CASSLHTLGQTEAFF.

At least ten counts were recorded for this clonotype. V usage is TRBV19 and J usage is TRBJ2-5; 10 bases line up with TRBD2. V lost 6 bases and J lost 4; bases outside the gene matches: 5. This CDR3 is 14 amino acids long. Germline V gene lookup returns CDR1 LNHDA and CDR2 SQIVND (reference sequence). The CDR3 here is CASSPGLALETQYF. The CDR3 DNA reads TGTGCCAGTAGCCCGGGACTAGCGTTAGAGACCCAGTACTTC. Full variable domain (remainder filled in from reference TRBV19 and TRBJ2-5): DGGITQSPKYLFRKEGQNVTLSCEQNLNHDAMYWYRQDPGQGLRLIYYSQIVNDFQKGDIAEGYSVSREKKESFPLTVTSAQKNPTAFYLCASSPGLALETQYFGPGTRLLVL.

The genes are TRBV20-1 and TRBJ1-4, with D unresolved. In germline, CDR1 is DFQATT, CDR2 SNEGSKA (reference sequence). V was shortened by 5 bases and J by 8 bases, with 12 bases between the two germline ends. The CDR3 is 12 amino acids. The CDR3 sequence: CSAGSQEEKLFF. The CDR3, as DNA: TGCAGTGCTGGGAGTCAAGAGGAAAAACTGTTTTTT.

The sample holds one count of this clonotype. The rearrangement joins TRBV15 to TRBJ2-2; possibly TRBD1 for D (5 bases). V lost 3 bases and J lost 1, with 12 bases in between. CDR1 is LNHNV, CDR2 YYDKDF, per germline (reference sequence). This CDR3 spans 16 amino acids. As DNA, the CDR3 is TGTGCCACCAGCAGCGAAGGGGCAGGGAACACCGGGGAGCTGTTTTTT. It translates to CATSSEGAGNTGELFF. The full variable domain, completed using reference TRBV15 and TRBJ2-2, is DAMVIQNPRYQVTQFGKPVTLSCSQTLNHNVMYWYQQKSSQAPKLLFHYYDKDFNNEADTPDNFQSRRPNTSFCFLDIRSPGLGDTAMYLCATSSEGAGNTGELFFGEGSRLTVL.

A note on this clonotype: A read error is possible here, since a much larger clone lies one base away. The chain carries TRBV9 and TRBJ2-5; 9 bases map to TRBD1. V shed 5 bases and J 3 bases; nucleotides not matched to a gene: 8. Germline values: CDR1 SGDLS, CDR2 YYNGEE. The CDR3 totals 15 residues. CDR3 DNA: TGTGCCAGCAGTGATGTAGACAGGGGGGAAGAGACCCAGTACTTC. Protein sequence: CASSDVDRGEETQYF.

In this sample, this clonotype turned up many times. V and J are TRBV2 and TRBJ2-7; D is possibly TRBD1 (5 bases). V dropped 8 bases and J dropped 2 bases, with 16 bases sitting between them. Germline CDR1 is SNHLY and CDR2 is FYNNEI. This CDR3 has 14 residues. DNA for the CDR3: TGTGCCAGCCAGCCCCTGACAGTGACCTACGAGCAGTACTTC. This codes for CASQPLTVTYEQYF.